This is a list of T cell receptor beta chains from one sample in a study of T cells in Graves' hyperthyroidism and ophthalmopathy. A single record per CDR3 protein comes from TCRdb applying MiXCR to the multiplex PCR reads. This sample has roughly 570,000 distinct CDR3 sequences, with about half found just once. Sequencing was performed on peripheral blood or thyroid tissue (not recorded which). The receptors shown here come from an adult woman with Graves' disease, either hyperthyroidism or ophthalmopathy (not recorded which). The CDR3 runs from the conserved cysteine through the conserved F or W. A D gene is named only where the DNA matches it firmly. Not all rows give a size; the values are once, few, many and, for expanded clones, a class.

D	J	size	V	DNA	CDR3
TRBD1	TRBJ1-1	-	TRBV29-1	TGCAGCTTGAACAGGGGCATGAACACTGAAGCTTTCTTT	CSLNRGMNTEAFF
TRBD2	TRBJ2-2	-	TRBV2	TGTGCCAGCGTTAGCGGGAGGGCCTCCGGGGAGCTGTTTTTT	CASVSGRASGELFF
-	TRBJ1-5	-	TRBV4-2	TGTGCCAGCAGCCCCAGTGTCGGAAATAGCAATCAGCCCCAGCATTTT	CASSPSVGNSNQPQHF
-	TRBJ2-7	-	TRBV6-4	TGTGCCAGCCCTCGGGGACTGATCACCGGGGAGCTGTACTTC	CASPRGLITGELYF
TRBD2	TRBJ2-5	-	TRBV12-3/TRBV12-4	TGTGCCAGCAGTTTTTCTGGCGGGAGGGCCCAGTACTTC	CASSFSGGRAQYF
-	TRBJ1-5	-	TRBV15	TGTGCCACCAGCAGAGATTTAGGTGCATCCCAGCCCCAGCATTTT	CATSRDLGASQPQHF
-	TRBJ1-1	-	TRBV7-9	TGTGCCAGCTCACCCCCGAGGGGGAACACTGAAGCTTTCTTT	CASSPPRGNTEAFF
-	TRBJ1-5	many	TRBV6-1	TGTGCCAGCAGAGACCAGAATCAGCCCCAGCATTTT	CASRDQNQPQHF
-	TRBJ1-3	-	TRBV29-1	TGCAGTTTGAGGGCCTCTGGAAACACCATATATTTT	CSLRASGNTIYF
TRBD2	TRBJ2-5	-	TRBV10-3	TGTGCCATCAGTTCACTAGCGGTACAAGAGACCCAGTACTTC	CAISSLAVQETQYF
-	TRBJ1-2	-	TRBV7-9	TGTGCCAGCAGCTTAGGGTGGGCCGCCTATGGCTACACCTTC	CASSLGWAAYGYTF
-	TRBJ2-2	many	TRBV9	TGTGCCAGCAGTCAAGAGGGATCGGACACCGGGGAGCTGTTTTTT	CASSQEGSDTGELFF
TRBD2	TRBJ2-2	few	TRBV24-1	TGTGCCACGTTCGCGGGGGATGCCACCGGGGAGCTGTTTTTT	CATFAGDATGELFF
-	TRBJ1-5	-	TRBV5-1	TGCGCCAGCAGCCCCTGGAGGGCAGGCCCCCAGCATTTT	CASSPWRAGPQHF
-	TRBJ2-7	once	TRBV20-1	TGCAGTGCTAGCTGGGGACTTACCTACGAGCAGTACTTC	CSASWGLTYEQYF
-	TRBJ1-2	few	TRBV7-9	TGTGCCAGCAGTCCTGACAGTCGAGGCTATGGCTACACCTTC	CASSPDSRGYGYTF
TRBD1	TRBJ1-1	many	TRBV5-1	TGCGCCAGCAGCTTGGAGGGACAGGGGGGGACTGAAGCTTTCTTT	CASSLEGQGGTEAFF
-	TRBJ1-2	many	TRBV5-1	TGCGCCAGCAGCTTGGGTGGAGGCGACTATGGCTACACCTTC	CASSLGGGDYGYTF
-	TRBJ1-2	-	TRBV29-1	TGCAGCGTATCCGACAGGAATAACTATGGCTACACCTTC	CSVSDRNNYGYTF
-	TRBJ1-3	many	TRBV10-3	TGTGCCATCAGCGGGAGCTCTGGAAACACCATATATTTT	CAISGSSGNTIYF
TRBD1	TRBJ2-6	-	TRBV19	TGTGCCAGTAGTCCGGGACAGGAGGGCTCTGGGGCCAACGTCCTGACTTTC	CASSPGQEGSGANVLTF
TRBD1	TRBJ1-2	many	TRBV6-5	TGTGCCAGCAGTTACTTACGGACAGGGGGCACCTATGGCTACACCTTC	CASSYLRTGGTYGYTF
TRBD2	TRBJ2-2	many	TRBV15	TGTGCCACCAGCAGAGATAGACTAGCGGTCACCGGGGAGCTGTTTTTT	CATSRDRLAVTGELFF
-	TRBJ1-2	many	TRBV2	TGCGCCAGCAGTGAAAACTATGGCTACACCTTC	CASSENYGYTF
TRBD1	TRBJ2-7	-	TRBV27	TGTGCCAGCAGCACAGCCGGGACAGGCCTCTACGAGCAGTACTTC	CASSTAGTGLYEQYF
-	TRBJ1-2	-	TRBV29-1	TGCAGCGTTACAATCTCCCAACTGGACTATGGCTACACCTTC	CSVTISQLDYGYTF
TRBD2	TRBJ2-5	many	TRBV28	TGTGCCAGCAGTCGCCGGCTAGCGGGAGTCCAAGAGACCCAGTACTTC	CASSRRLAGVQETQYF
-	TRBJ1-3	many	TRBV20-1	TGCAGTGCCCCGTCTGAGGGAAACACCATATATTTT	CSAPSEGNTIYF